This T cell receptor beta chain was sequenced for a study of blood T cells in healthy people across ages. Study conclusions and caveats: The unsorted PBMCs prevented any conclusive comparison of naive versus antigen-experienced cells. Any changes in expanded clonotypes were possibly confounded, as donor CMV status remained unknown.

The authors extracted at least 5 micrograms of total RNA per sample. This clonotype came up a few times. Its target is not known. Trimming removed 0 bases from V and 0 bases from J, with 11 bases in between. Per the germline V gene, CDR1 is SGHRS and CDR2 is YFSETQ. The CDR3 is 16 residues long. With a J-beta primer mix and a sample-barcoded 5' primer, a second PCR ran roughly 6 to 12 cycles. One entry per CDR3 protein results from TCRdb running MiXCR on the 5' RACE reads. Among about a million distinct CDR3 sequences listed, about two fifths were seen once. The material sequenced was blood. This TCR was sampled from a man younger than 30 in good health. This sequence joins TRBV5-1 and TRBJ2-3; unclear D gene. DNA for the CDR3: TGCGCCAGCAGCTTGGCAGACGGCTATAGCACAGATACGCAGTATTTT. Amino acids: CASSLADGYSTDTQYF.